This T cell receptor (beta chain) was sequenced in a study of Ad26.COV2.S vaccination and SARS-CoV-2 variants. Study observations and caveats: Substantial breadth was reported for post-vaccination spike-specific CD8+ and CD4+ T cells.

Remarks on this clone: The antigen remains undetermined.

TCRdb's copy holds only in-frame clones and misses some; the assay was immunoSEQ multiplex PCR. The table includes about 350,000 clones, about 92% detected once. Material: peripheral blood, obtained after recovery from COVID-19. The receptor was isolated from a human donor who had recovered from COVID-19.

The CDR3: CASSLVGRSAGELFF. CDR3 DNA sequence: TGTGCCAGCAGTTTGGTGGGAAGGTCCGCCGGGGAGCTGTTTTTT. This chain uses TRBV27 with TRBJ2-2; the D is unclear. CDR1 MNHEY and CDR2 SMNVEV come from the germline V gene (reference sequence). The V end lost 3 bases, the J end lost 6 bases, and 14 bases lay between the germline ends. The CDR3 runs to 15 residues.